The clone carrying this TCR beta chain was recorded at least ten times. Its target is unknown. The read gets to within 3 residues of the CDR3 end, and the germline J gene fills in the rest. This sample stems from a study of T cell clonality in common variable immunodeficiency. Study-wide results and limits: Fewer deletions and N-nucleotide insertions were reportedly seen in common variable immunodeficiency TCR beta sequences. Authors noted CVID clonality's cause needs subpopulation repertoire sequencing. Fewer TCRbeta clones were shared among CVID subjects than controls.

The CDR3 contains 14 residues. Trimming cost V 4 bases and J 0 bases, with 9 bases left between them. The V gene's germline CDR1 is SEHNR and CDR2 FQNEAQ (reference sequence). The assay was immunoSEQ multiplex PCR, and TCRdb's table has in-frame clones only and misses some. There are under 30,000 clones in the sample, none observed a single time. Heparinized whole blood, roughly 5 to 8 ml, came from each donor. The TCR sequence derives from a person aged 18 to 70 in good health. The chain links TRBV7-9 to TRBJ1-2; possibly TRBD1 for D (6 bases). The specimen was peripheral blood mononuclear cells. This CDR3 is CASSWGQPNYGYTF. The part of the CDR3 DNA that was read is TGTGCCAGCAGCTGGGGACAACCTAACTATGGC.